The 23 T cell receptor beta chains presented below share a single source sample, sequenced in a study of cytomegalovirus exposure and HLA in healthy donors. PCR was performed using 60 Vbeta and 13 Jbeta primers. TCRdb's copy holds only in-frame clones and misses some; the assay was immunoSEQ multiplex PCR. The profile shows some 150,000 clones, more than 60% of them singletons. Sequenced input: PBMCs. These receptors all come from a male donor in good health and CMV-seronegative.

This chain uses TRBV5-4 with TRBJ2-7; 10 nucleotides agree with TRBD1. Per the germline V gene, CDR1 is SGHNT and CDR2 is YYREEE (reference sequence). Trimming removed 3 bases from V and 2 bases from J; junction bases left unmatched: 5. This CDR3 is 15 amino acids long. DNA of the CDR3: TGTGCCAGCAGCTACTCGACAGGGGGCGCCTACGAGCAGTACTTC. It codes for CASSYSTGGAYEQYF.

The CDR3 region is CASSLGHGMNTEAFF. The CDR3 DNA follows: TGTGCCAGCAGCTTAGGACACGGGATGAACACTGAAGCTTTCTTT. V gene TRBV7-8 combines with J gene TRBJ1-1; D unresolved. The CDR3 totals 15 residues. The V gene's germline CDR1 is SGHVS and CDR2 FQNEAQ. V was cut by 1 base and J by 0 bases, with 9 bases left in between. Using reference TRBV7-8 and TRBJ1-1 for the parts outside the CDR3, the full variable domain is GAGVSQSPRYKVAKRGQDVALRCDPISGHVSLFWYQQALGQGPEFLTYFQNEAQLDKSGLPSDRFFAERPEGSVSTLKIQRTQQEDSAVYLCASSLGHGMNTEAFFGQGTRLTVV.

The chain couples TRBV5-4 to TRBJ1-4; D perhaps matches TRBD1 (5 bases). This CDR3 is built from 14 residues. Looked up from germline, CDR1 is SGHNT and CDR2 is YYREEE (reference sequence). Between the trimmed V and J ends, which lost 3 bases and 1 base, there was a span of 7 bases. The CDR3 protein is CASSSRETNEKLFF. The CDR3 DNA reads TGTGCCAGCAGCTCCAGGGAAACTAATGAAAAACTGTTTTTT.

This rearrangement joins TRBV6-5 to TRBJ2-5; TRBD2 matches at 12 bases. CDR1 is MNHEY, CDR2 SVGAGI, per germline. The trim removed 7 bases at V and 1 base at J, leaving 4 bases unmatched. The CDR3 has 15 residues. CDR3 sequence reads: CASTLAGGLQETQYF. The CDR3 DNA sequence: TGTGCCAGCACCCTAGCGGGGGGGCTCCAAGAGACCCAGTACTTC.

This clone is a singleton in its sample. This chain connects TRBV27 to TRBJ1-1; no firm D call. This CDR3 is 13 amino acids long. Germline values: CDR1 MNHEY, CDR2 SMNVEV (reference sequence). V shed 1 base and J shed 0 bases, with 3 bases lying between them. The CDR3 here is CASSLLMNTEAFF. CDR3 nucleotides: TGTGCCAGCAGTTTATTAATGAACACTGAAGCTTTCTTT.

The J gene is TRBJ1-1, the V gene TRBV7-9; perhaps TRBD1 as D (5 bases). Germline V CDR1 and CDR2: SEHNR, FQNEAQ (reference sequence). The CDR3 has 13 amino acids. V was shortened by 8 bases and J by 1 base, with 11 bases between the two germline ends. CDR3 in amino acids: CASGAGPNTEAFF. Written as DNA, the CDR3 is TGTGCCAGCGGCGCAGGGCCGAACACTGAAGCTTTCTTT.

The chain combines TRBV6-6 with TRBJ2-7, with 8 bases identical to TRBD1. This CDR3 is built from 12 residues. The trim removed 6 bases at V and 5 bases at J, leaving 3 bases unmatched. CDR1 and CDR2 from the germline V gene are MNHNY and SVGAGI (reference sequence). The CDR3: CASSLTGDEQYF. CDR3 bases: TGTGCCAGCAGCCTGACAGGGGACGAGCAGTACTTC.

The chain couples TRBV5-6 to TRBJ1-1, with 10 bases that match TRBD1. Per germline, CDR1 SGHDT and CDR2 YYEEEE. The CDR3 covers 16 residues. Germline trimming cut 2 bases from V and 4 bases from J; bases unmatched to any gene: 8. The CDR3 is CASSFPGTGDVTEAFF. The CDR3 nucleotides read TGTGCCAGCAGCTTTCCTGGGACAGGGGATGTCACTGAAGCTTTCTTT.

The CDR3 loop reads CASSLGGSVYEQYF. CDR3 bases: TGTGCCAGCAGCTTGGGCGGGAGTGTTTACGAGCAGTACTTC. V usage is TRBV5-4 and J usage is TRBJ2-7, with 7 bases matching TRBD2. Per germline, CDR1 SGHNT and CDR2 YYREEE (reference sequence). The CDR3 runs to 14 residues. V dropped 0 bases and J dropped 4; count of bases not matched to a gene: 4.

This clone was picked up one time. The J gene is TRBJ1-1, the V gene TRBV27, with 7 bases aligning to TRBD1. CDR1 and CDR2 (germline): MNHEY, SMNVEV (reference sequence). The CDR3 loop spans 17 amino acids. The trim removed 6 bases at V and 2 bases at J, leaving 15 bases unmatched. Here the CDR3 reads CASRTLDRVEKNTEAFF. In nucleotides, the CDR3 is TGTGCCAGCAGAACCCTAGACAGGGTCGAGAAAAACACTGAAGCTTTCTTT.

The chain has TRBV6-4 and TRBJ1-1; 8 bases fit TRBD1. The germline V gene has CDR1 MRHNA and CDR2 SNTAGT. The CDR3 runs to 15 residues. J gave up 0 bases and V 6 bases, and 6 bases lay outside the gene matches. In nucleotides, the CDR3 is TGTGCCAGCAGGGGGGACAGGAGGGTGAACACTGAAGCTTTCTTT. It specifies CASRGDRRVNTEAFF.

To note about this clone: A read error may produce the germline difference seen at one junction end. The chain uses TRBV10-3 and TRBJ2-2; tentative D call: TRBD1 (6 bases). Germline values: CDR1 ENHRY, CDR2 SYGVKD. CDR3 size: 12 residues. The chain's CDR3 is CAISADSGGLFF. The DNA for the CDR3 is TGTGCCATCAGTGCGGACAGTGGGGGGCTGTTTTTT.

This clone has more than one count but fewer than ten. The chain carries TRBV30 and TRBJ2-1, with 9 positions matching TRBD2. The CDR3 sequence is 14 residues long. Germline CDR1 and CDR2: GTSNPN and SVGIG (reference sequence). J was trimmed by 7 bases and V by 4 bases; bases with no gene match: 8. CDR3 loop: CAWIIAGVWNEQFF. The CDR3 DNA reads TGTGCCTGGATCATAGCGGGAGTATGGAATGAGCAGTTCTTC.

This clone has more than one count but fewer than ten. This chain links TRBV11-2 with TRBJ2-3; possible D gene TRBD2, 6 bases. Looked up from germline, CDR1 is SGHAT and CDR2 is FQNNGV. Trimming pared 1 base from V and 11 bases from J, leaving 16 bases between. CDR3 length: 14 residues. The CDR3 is CASSLAAGGIGQYF. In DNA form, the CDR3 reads TGTGCCAGCAGCTTAGCGGCAGGCGGGATTGGGCAGTATTTT.

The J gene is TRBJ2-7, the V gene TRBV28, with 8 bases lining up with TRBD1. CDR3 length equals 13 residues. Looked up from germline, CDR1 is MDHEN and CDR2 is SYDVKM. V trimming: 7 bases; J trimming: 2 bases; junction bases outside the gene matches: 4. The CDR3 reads CASTAGGAYEQYF. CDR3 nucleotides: TGTGCCAGCACGGCAGGGGGCGCCTACGAGCAGTACTTC.

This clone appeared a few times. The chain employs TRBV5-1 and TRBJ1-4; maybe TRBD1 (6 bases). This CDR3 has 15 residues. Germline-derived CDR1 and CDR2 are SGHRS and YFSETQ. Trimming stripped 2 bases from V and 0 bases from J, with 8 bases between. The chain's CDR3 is CASSLPGATNEKLFF. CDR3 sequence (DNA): TGCGCCAGCAGCTTACCAGGGGCAACTAATGAAAAACTGTTTTTT. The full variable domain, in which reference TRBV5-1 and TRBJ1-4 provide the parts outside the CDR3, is KAGVTQTPRYLIKTRGQQVTLSCSPISGHRSVSWYQQTPGQGLQFLFEYFSETQRNKGNFPGRFSGRQFSNSRSEMNVSTLELGDSALYLCASSLPGATNEKLFFGSGTQLSVL.

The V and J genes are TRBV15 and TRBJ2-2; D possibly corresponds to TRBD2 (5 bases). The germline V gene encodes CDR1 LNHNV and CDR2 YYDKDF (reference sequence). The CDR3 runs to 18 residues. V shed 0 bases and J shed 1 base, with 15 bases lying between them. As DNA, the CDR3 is TGTGCCACCAGCAGAGATATAGTAGGCCGGGGGAACACCGGGGAGCTGTTTTTT. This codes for CATSRDIVGRGNTGELFF.

DNA of the CDR3: TGCGCCAGCAGCCAAGATCTGGTTGGGAGGGGATACGAGCAGTACTTC. As protein: CASSQDLVGRGYEQYF. The chain links TRBV4-1 to TRBJ2-7; 7 positions match TRBD2. This CDR3 is built from 16 residues. Germline assignment: CDR1 MGHRA and CDR2 YSYEKL. Germline trimming cut 0 bases from V and 4 bases from J; bases unmatched to any gene: 9.

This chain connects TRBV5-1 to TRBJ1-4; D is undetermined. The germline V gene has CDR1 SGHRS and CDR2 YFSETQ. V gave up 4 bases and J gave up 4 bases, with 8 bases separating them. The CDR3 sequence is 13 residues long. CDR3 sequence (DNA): TGCGCCAGCAGCCCGCCCGGTAATGAAAAACTGTTTTTT. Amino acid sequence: CASSPPGNEKLFF.

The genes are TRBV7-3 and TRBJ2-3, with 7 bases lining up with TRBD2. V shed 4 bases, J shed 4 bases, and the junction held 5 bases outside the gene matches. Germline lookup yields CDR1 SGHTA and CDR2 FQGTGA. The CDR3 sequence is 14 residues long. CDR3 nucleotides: TGTGCCAGCAGCTCGGGGGGTGTCTCAGATACGCAGTATTTT. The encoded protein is CASSSGGVSDTQYF.

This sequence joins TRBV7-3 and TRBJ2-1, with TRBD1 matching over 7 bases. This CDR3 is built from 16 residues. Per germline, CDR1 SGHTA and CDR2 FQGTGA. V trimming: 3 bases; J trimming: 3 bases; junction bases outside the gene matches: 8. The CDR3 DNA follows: TGTGCCAGCAGCTTGAACCGGGACAGCCACTACAATGAGCAGTTCTTC. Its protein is CASSLNRDSHYNEQFF. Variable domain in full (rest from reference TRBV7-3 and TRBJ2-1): GAGVSQTPSNKVTEKGKYVELRCDPISGHTALYWYRQSLGQGPEFLIYFQGTGAADDSGLPNDRFFAVRPEGSVSTLKIQRTERGDSAVYLCASSLNRDSHYNEQFFGPGTRLTVL.

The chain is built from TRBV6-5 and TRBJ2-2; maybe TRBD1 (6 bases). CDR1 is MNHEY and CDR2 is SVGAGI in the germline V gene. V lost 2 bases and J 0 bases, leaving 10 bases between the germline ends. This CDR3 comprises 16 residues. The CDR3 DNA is TGTGCCAGCAGTTACGTCCAGGGGACGAACACCGGGGAGCTGTTTTTT. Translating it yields CASSYVQGTNTGELFF.

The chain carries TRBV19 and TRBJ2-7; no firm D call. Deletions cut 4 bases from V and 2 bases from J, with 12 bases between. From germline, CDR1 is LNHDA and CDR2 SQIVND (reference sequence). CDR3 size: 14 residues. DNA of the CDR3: TGTGCCAGTAGTACCTACCCAACTGCCTACGAGCAGTACTTC. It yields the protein CASSTYPTAYEQYF.